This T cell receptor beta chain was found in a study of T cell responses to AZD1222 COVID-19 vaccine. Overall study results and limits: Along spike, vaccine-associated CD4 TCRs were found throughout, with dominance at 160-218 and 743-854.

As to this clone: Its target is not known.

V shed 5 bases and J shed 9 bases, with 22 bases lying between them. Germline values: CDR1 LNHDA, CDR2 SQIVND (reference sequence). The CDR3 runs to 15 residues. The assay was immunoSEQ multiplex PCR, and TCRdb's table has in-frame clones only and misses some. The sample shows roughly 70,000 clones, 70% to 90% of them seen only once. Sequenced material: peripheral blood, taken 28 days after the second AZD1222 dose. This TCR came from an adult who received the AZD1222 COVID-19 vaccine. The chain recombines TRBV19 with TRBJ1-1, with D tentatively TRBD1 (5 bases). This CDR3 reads CASSPGGTVTPQAFF. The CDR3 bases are TGTGCCAGTAGTCCTGGGGGGACCGTAACTCCCCAAGCTTTCTTT.